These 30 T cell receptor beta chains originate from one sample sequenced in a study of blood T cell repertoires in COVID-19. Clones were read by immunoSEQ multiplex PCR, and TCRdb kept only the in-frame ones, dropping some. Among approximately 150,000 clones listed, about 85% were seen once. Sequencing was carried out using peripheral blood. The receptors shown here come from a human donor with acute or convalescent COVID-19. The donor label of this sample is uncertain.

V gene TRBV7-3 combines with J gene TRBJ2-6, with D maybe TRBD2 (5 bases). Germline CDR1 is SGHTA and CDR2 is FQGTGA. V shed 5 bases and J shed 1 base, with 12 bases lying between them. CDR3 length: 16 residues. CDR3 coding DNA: TGTGCCAGCAGCCGTGCCCGGGGATCTGGGGCCAACGTCCTGACTTTC. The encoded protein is CASSRARGSGANVLTF.

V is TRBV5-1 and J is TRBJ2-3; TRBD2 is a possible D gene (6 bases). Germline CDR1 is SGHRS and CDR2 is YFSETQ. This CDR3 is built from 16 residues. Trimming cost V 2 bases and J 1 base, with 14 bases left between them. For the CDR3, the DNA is TGCGCCAGCAGCTTACGGGTCGGGGAGGGCACAGATACGCAGTATTTT. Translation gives CASSLRVGEGTDTQYF.

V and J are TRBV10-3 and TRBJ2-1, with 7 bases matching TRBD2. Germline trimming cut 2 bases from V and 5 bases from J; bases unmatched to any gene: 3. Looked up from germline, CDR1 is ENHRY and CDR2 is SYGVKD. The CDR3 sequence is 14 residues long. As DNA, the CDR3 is TGTGCCATCAGTGAGCGGGAGGATAACAATGAGCAGTTCTTC. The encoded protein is CAISEREDNNEQFF.

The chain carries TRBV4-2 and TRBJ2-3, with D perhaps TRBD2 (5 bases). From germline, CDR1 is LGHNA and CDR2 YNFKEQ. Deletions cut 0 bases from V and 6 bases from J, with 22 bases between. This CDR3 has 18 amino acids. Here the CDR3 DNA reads TGTGCCAGCAGCCAAGATGGGGTTGGGAATCAGCGGTTCGATACGCAGTATTTT. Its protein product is CASSQDGVGNQRFDTQYF.

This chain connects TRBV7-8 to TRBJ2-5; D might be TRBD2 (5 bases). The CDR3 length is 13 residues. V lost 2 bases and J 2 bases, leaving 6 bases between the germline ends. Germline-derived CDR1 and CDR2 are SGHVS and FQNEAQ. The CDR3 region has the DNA TGTGCCAGCAGCTTACCGGGGCAAGAGACCCAGTACTTC. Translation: CASSLPGQETQYF.

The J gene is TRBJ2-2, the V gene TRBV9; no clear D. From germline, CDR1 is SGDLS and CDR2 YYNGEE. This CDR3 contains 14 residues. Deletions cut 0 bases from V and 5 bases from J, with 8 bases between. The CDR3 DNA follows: TGTGCCAGCAGCGTAGTGGTCGGGACCGGGGAGCTGTTTTTT. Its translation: CASSVVVGTGELFF.

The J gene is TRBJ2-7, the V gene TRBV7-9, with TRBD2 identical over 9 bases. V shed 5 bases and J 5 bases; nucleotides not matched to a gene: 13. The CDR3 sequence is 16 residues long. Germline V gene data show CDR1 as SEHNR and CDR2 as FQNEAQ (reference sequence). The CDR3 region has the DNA TGTGCCAGCAGCGTCCTCTCTGGCGGGAGGGAAAACGAGCAGTACGTC. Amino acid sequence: CASSVLSGGRENEQYV.

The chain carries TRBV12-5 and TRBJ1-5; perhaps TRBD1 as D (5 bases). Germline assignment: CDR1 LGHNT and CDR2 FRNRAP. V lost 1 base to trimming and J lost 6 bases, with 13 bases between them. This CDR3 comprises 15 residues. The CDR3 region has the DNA TGTGCTAGTGGTTTGGCGGGGGAGCCGGCTCAGCCCCAGCATTTT. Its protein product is CASGLAGEPAQPQHF.

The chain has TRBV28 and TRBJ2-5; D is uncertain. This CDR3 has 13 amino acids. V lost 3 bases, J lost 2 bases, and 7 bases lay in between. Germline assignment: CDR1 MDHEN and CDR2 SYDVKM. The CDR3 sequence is CASSFPAQETQYF. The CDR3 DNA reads TGTGCCAGCAGTTTCCCAGCGCAAGAGACCCAGTACTTC.

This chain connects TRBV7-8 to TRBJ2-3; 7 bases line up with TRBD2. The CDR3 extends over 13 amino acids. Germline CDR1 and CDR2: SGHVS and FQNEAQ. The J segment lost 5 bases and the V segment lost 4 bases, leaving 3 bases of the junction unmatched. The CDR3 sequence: CASSSTSVDTQYF. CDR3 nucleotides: TGTGCCAGCAGCTCCACTAGCGTAGATACGCAGTATTTT.

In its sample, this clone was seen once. CDR3: CASSRRANPTYEQYV. CDR3 in DNA: TGTGCCAGCAGCCGCAGGGCAAACCCGACCTACGAGCAGTACGTC. The chain employs TRBV6-6 and TRBJ2-7, with D tentatively TRBD1 (5 bases). Germline V gene sequence: CDR1 MNHNY, CDR2 SVGAGI (reference sequence). CDR3 size: 15 residues. The V end lost 6 bases, the J end lost 2 bases, and 17 bases lay between the germline ends.

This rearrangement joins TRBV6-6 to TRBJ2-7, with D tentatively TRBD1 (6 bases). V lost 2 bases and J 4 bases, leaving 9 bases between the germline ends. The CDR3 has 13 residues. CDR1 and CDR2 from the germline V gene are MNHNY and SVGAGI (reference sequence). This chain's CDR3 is CASSYGTQYEQYF. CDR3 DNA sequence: TGTGCCAGCAGTTACGGGACACAATACGAGCAGTACTTC.

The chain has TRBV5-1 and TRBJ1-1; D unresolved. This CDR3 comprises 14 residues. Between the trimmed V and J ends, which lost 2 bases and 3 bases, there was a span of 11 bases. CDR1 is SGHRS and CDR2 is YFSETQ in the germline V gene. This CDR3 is CASSFARRDTEAFF. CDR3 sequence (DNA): TGCGCCAGCAGCTTCGCCAGGAGGGACACTGAAGCTTTCTTT.

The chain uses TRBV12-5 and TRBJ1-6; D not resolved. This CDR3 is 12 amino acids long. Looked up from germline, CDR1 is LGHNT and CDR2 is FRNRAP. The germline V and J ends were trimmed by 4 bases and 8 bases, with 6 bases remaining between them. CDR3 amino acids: CASGSVDSPLHF. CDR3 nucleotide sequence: TGTGCTAGTGGTTCTGTTGATTCACCCCTCCACTTT. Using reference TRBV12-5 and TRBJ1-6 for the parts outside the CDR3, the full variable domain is DARVTQTPRHKVTEMGQEVTMRCQPILGHNTVFWYRQTMMQGLELLAYFRNRAPLDDSGMPKDRFSAEMPDATLATLKIQPSEPRDSAVYFCASGSVDSPLHFGNGTRLTVT.

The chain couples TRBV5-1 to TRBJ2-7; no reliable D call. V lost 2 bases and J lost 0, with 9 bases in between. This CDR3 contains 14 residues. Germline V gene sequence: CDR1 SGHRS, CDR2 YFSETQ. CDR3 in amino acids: CASSFQTSSYEQYF. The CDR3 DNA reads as TGCGCCAGCAGCTTCCAAACTTCCTCCTACGAGCAGTACTTC.

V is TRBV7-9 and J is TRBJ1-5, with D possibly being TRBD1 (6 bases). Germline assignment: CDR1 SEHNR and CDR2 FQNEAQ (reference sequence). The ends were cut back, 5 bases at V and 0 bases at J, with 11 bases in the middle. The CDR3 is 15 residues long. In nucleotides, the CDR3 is TGTGCCAGCAGCCCAGGGACACTTAGCAATCAGCCCCAGCATTTT. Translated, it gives CASSPGTLSNQPQHF.

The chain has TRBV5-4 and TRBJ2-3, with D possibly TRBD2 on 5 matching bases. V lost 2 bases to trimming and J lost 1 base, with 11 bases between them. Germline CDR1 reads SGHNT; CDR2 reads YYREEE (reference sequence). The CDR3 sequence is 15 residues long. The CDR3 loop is CASSFGGGGTDTQYF. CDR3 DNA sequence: TGTGCCAGCAGCTTTGGTGGAGGAGGCACAGATACGCAGTATTTT.

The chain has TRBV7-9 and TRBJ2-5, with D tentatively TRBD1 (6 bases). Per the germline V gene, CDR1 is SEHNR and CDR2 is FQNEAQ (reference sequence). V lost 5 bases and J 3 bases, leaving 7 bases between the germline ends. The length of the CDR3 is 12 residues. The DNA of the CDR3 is TGTGCCAGCAGCCCAGGGGAAGAGACCCAGTACTTC. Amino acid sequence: CASSPGEETQYF.

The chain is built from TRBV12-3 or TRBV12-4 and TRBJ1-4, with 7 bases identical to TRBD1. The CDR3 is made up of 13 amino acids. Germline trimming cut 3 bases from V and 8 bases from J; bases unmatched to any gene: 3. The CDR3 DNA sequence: TGTGCCAGCAGTTTGGGACAGCGGGAAAAACTGTTTTTT. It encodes CASSLGQREKLFF.

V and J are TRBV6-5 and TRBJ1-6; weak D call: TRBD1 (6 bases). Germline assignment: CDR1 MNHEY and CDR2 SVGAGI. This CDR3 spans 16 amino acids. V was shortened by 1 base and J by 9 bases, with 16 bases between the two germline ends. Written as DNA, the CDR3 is TGTGCCAGCAGTTACTTCAGGCAGGGAGGGGGTTCACCCCTCCACTTT. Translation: CASSYFRQGGGSPLHF.

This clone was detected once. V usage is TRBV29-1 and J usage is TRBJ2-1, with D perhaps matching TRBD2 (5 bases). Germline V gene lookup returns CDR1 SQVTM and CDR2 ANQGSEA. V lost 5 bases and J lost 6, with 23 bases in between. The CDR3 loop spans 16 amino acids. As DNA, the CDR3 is TGCAGCGTTAGGGAACTAGGACCATCGGTCTTCAATGAGCAGTTCTTC. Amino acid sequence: CSVRELGPSVFNEQFF.

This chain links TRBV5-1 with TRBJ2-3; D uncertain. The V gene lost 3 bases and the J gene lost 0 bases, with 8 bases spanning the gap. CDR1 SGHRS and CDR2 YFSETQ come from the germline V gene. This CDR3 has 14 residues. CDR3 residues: CASSSVGSTDTQYF. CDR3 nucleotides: TGCGCCAGCAGCTCGGTCGGTAGCACAGATACGCAGTATTTT.

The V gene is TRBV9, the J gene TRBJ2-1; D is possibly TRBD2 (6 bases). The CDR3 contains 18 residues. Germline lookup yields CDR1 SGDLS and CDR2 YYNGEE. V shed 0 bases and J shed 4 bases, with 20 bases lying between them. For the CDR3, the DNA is TGTGCCAGCAGCGTAGATGCCCAGGGAGGCGGAGGGTACAATGAGCAGTTCTTC. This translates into CASSVDAQGGGGYNEQFF.

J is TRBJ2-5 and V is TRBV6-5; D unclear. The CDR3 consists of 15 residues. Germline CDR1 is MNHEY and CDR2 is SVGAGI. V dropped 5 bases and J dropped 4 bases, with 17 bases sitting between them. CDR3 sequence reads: CASSRIFSGGETQYF. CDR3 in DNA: TGTGCCAGCAGTCGAATCTTCTCGGGTGGAGAGACCCAGTACTTC.

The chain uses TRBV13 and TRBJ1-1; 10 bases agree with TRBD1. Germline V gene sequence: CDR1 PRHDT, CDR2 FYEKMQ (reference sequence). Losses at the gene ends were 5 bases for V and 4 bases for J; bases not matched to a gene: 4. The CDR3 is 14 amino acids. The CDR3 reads CASSQRDRGTEAFF. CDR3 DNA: TGTGCCAGCAGCCAACGGGACAGGGGCACTGAAGCTTTCTTT.

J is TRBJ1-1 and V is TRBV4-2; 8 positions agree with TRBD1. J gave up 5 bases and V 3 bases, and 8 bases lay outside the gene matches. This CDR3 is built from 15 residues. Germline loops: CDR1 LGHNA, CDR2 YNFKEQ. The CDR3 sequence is CASSHLQGARTEAFF. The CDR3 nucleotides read TGTGCCAGCAGCCACCTTCAGGGGGCAAGGACTGAAGCTTTCTTT.

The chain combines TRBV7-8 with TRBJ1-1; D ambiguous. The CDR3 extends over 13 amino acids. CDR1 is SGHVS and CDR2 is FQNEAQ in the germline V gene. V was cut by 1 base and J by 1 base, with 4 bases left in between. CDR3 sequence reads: CASSLGENTEAFF. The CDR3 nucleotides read TGTGCCAGCAGCTTAGGAGAGAACACTGAAGCTTTCTTT.

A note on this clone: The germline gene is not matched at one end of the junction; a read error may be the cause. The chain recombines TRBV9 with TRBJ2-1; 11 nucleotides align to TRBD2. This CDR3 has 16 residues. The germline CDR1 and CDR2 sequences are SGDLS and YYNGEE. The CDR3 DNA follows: TGTGCCAGCAGCGTAGGGCTAGCGGGAGGATACAGTGAGCAGTTCTTC. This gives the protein CASSVGLAGGYSEQFF.

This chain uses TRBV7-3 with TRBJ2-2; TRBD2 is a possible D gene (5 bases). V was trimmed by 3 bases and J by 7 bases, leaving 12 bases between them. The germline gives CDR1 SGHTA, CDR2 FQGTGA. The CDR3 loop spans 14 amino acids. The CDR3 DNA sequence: TGTGCCAGCAGCTTCGGCGGAGCGGTCGGGGAGCTGTTTTTT. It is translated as CASSFGGAVGELFF.

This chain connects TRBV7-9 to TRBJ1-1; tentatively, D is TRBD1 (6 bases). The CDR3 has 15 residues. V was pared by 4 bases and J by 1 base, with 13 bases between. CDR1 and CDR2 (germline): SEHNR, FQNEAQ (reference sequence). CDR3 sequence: CASSSPGHENTEAFF. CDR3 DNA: TGTGCCAGCAGCTCACCGGGACACGAGAACACTGAAGCTTTCTTT.